What follows is one T cell receptor (beta chain) and its context. The CDR3 totals 13 residues. Trimming stripped 9 bases from V and 5 bases from J, with 15 bases between. CDR1 is KGHDR, CDR2 SFDVKD, per germline. This sample was taken from a study of T-cell reconstitution after alpha-beta-depleted transplantation in children. Preparation of the TCRbeta library involved a method that used unique molecular identifiers. One entry per CDR3 protein, called by TCRdb with MiXCR from the PCR reads. The repertoire has around 500,000 distinct CDR3 sequences, roughly an eighth of them found once; the top ten carry about 6%.

V is TRBV24-1 and J is TRBJ1-1; D might be TRBD1 (5 bases). The input for sequencing was PBMCs from the stem cell graft donor, taken from the stem cell graft. The TCR originated in a human donor who donated a stem cell graft to a child with combined immunodeficiency. The CDR3 region is CATRGWGGTEAFF. The CDR3 DNA reads as TGTGCCACCCGGGGGTGGGGGGGTACTGAAGCTTTCTTT.